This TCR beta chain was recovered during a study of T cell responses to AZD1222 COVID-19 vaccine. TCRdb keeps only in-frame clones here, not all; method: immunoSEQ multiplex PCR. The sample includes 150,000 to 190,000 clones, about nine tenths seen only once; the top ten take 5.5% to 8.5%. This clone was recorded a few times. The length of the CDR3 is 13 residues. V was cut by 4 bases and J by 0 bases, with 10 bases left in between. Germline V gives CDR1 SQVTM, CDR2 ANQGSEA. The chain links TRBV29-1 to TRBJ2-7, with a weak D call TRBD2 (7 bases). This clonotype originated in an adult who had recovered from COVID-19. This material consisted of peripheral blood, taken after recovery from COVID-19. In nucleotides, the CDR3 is TGCAGCGTTGGGGGGGGCGGCTCCTACGAGCAGTACTTC. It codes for CSVGGGGSYEQYF.